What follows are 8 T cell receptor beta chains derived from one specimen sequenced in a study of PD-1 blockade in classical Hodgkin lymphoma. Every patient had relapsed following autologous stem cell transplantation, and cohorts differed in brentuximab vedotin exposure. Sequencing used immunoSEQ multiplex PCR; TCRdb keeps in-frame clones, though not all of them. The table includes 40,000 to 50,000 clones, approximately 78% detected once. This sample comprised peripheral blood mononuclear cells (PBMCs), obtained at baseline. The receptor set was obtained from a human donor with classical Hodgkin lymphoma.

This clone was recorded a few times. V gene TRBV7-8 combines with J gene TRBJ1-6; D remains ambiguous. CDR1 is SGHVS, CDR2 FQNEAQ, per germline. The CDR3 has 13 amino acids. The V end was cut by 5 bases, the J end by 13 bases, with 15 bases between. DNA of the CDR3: TGTGCCAGCAGCCTATCCGATTCATGGCCCCTCCACTTT. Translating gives CASSLSDSWPLHF.

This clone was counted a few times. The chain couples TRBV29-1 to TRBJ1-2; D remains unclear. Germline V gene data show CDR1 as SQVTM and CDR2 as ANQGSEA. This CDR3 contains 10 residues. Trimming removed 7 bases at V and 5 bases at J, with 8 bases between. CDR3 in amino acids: CSADGYGYTF. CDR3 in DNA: TGCAGCGCAGACGGATATGGCTACACCTTC.

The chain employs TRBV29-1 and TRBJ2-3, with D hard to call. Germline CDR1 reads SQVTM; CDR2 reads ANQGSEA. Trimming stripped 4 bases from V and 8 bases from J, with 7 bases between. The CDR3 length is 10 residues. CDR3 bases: TGCAGCGTTGGGCTAGGTACGCAGTATTTT. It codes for CSVGLGTQYF.

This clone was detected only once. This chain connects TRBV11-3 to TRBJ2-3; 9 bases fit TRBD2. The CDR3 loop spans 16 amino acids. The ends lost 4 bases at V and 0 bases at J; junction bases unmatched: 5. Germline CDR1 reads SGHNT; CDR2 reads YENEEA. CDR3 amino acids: CASSSPAGGSTDTQYF. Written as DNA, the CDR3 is TGTGCCAGCAGCTCCCCAGCGGGGGGAAGCACAGATACGCAGTATTTT.

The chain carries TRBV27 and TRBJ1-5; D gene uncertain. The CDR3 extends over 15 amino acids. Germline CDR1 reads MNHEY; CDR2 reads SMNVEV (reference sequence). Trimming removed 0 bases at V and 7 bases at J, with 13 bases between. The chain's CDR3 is CASSLSGASRQPQHF. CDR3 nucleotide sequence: TGTGCCAGCAGTTTATCAGGCGCCAGTCGGCAGCCCCAGCATTTT.

CDR3 sequence reads: CASSPGDSEETQYF. The CDR3 region has the DNA TGCGCCAGCAGCCCTGGTGATAGCGAAGAGACCCAGTACTTC. The J gene is TRBJ2-5, the V gene TRBV5-1, with a tentative D call TRBD2 (5 bases). Germline V lookup: CDR1 SGHRS, CDR2 YFSETQ. V lost 4 bases, J lost 3 bases, and 13 bases lay in between. The CDR3 is 14 residues long.

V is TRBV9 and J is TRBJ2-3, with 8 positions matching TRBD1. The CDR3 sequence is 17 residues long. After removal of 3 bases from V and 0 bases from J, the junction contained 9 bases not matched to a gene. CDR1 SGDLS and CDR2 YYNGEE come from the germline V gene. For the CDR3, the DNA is TGTGCCAGCAGCGCAACCAAGGGACAGGATAGCACAGATACGCAGTATTTT. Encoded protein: CASSATKGQDSTDTQYF.

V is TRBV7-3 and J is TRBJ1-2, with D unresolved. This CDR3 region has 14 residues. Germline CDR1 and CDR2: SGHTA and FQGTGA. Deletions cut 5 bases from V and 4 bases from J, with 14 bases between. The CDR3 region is CASSQDITVYGYTF. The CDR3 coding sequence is TGTGCCAGCAGCCAAGACATAACAGTCTATGGCTACACCTTC.